These 21 T cell receptor beta chains share one sample of origin, sequenced in a study of post-analysis software for immune sequencing data. Study-wide points: TRBV5-6, TRBV5-1 and TRBV20-1 belonged to a set of a few TRBV segments that were more frequent in patients than controls.

What these receptors recognize is not known. The library was made from cDNA and included unique molecular identifiers. In TCRdb, the PCR reads were re-called with MiXCR into one record per CDR3 protein. The data hold hundreds of thousands of distinct CDR3 sequences, with approximately 57% observed a single time. The sample was blood. Receptors were obtained from a girl under 18 with multiple sclerosis.

The chain uses TRBV2 and TRBJ2-1; TRBD1 matches 7 bases. After removal of 7 bases from V and 3 bases from J, the junction contained 6 bases not matched to a gene. The CDR3 sequence is 14 residues long. Germline CDR1 SNHLY, CDR2 FYNNEI. The CDR3 sequence: CASKDRTYYNEQFF. In DNA, the CDR3 is TGTGCCAGCAAGGACAGGACTTACTACAATGAGCAGTTCTTC.

The chain carries TRBV12-3 or TRBV12-4 and TRBJ1-4, with 11 positions matching TRBD1. V shed 5 bases and J 7 bases; nucleotides not matched to a gene: 6. There are 15 residues in the CDR3. CDR3 bases: TGTGCCAGCAGTGGAAGGGACAGGGGGAGTGAAAAACTGTTTTTT. It encodes CASSGRDRGSEKLFF.

V is TRBV29-1 and J is TRBJ2-7; 7 positions match TRBD1. With 1 base clipped from V and 6 bases from J, the junction kept 6 bases outside the gene matches. Germline assignment: CDR1 SQVTM and CDR2 ANQGSEA. The CDR3 loop spans 13 amino acids. The CDR3 DNA sequence: TGCAGCGTTGAAGCCCAACAGGGGACCGAGCAGTACTTC. Amino acid sequence: CSVEAQQGTEQYF.

The V call is TRBV6-5, the J call TRBJ2-5; 11 bases match TRBD2. This CDR3 contains 15 residues. The V gene's germline CDR1 is MNHEY and CDR2 SVGAGI. The J segment lost 5 bases and the V segment lost 6 bases, leaving 8 bases of the junction unmatched. The CDR3 reads CASSPTSGVRETQYF. In DNA form, the CDR3 reads TGTGCCAGCAGCCCGACTAGCGGGGTGCGGGAGACCCAGTACTTC.

Notes on this clonotype: A read error may produce the germline difference seen at one junction end. CDR3 nucleotide sequence: TGTGCCAGCAGGTTAGCGGGCGGGTTCTCCTACGAGCAGTACTTC. As protein: CASRLAGGFSYEQYF. The chain has TRBV12-3 or TRBV12-4 and TRBJ2-7; 7 bases fit TRBD2. The CDR3 is 15 amino acids.

This clonotype was counted between two and nine times. This sequence joins TRBV20-1 and TRBJ2-1; no reliable D call. V shed 3 bases and J shed 6 bases, with 12 bases lying between them. CDR1 and CDR2 (germline): DFQATT, SNEGSKA (reference sequence). The CDR3 consists of 13 residues. The DNA of the CDR3 is TGCAGTGCTAGGCGCCCCGACCTCAATGAGCAGTTCTTC. It encodes CSARRPDLNEQFF.

This clonotype occurred a few times. This rearrangement joins TRBV6-5 to TRBJ2-7, with D unresolved. Trimming took off 4 bases at V and 6 bases at J, with 13 bases between the two ends. This CDR3 region has 13 residues. Germline CDR1 is MNHEY and CDR2 is SVGAGI. The DNA for the CDR3 is TGTGCCAGCAGTTTAGGACCCACGGGCGAGCAGTACTTC. Translated: CASSLGPTGEQYF.

This clonotype has a handful of counts. This sequence joins TRBV7-9 and TRBJ2-5; 8 nucleotides match TRBD2. J lost 1 base, V lost 5 bases, and 6 bases had no gene match. Germline V gene lookup returns CDR1 SEHNR and CDR2 FQNEAQ (reference sequence). This CDR3 comprises 15 residues. CDR3 DNA sequence: TGTGCCAGCAGCCCCCCCGGGAGGGCCCAAGAGACCCAGTACTTC. Translation gives CASSPPGRAQETQYF. The variable domain in full, completed from reference TRBV7-9 and TRBJ2-5, reads DTGVSQNPRHKITKRGQNVTFRCDPISEHNRLYWYRQTLGQGPEFLTYFQNEAQLEKSRLLSDRFSAERPKGSFSTLEIQRTEQGDSAMYLCASSPPGRAQETQYFGPGTRLLVL.

The rearrangement links TRBV7-9 to TRBJ2-1, with TRBD2 matching over 15 bases. This CDR3 comprises 19 residues. Germline CDR1 reads SEHNR; CDR2 reads FQNEAQ (reference sequence). After removal of 5 bases from V and 2 bases from J, the junction contained 10 bases not matched to a gene. CDR3 sequence reads: CASSQNGLAGGLTYNEQFF. Written as DNA, the CDR3 is TGTGCCAGCAGCCAAAATGGACTAGCGGGGGGGCTTACCTACAATGAGCAGTTCTTC.

The J gene is TRBJ1-6, the V gene TRBV5-1; D is perhaps TRBD1 (5 bases). Trimming removed 0 bases at V and 7 bases at J, with 14 bases between. Looked up from germline, CDR1 is SGHRS and CDR2 is YFSETQ. The CDR3 contains 16 residues. The CDR3 nucleotides read TGCGCCAGCAGCTTGGACGGGGGACGGAGCAATTCACCCCTCCACTTT. Protein: CASSLDGGRSNSPLHF.

V and J are TRBV5-1 and TRBJ2-5; D unclear. The ends were cut back, 3 bases at V and 5 bases at J, with 14 bases in the middle. The germline gives CDR1 SGHRS, CDR2 YFSETQ. The CDR3 spans 14 residues. The CDR3: CASSSRMAEETQYF. The CDR3 nucleotides read TGCGCCAGCAGCTCGAGGATGGCGGAGGAGACCCAGTACTTC.

This chain links TRBV20-1 with TRBJ2-1, with D tentatively TRBD2 (8 bases). The CDR3 covers 13 residues. V lost 5 bases to trimming and J lost 8 bases, with 16 bases between them. Germline-derived CDR1 and CDR2 are DFQATT and SNEGSKA (reference sequence). CDR3 region: CSARGLGGHEQFF. The CDR3 region has the DNA TGCAGTGCTCGGGGACTAGGGGGCCATGAGCAGTTCTTC.

This clonotype was counted only a few times. The chain joins TRBV20-1 to TRBJ2-7; D unclear. Trimming stripped 2 bases from V and 0 bases from J, with 11 bases between. Germline V lookup: CDR1 DFQATT, CDR2 SNEGSKA (reference sequence). The CDR3 has 14 residues. The CDR3 sequence is CSARRSDPSYEQYF. CDR3 nucleotides: TGCAGTGCTAGAAGGTCAGACCCCTCCTACGAGCAGTACTTC.

The rearrangement joins TRBV7-8 to TRBJ2-7, with TRBD2 identical over 10 bases. Germline CDR1 is SGHVS and CDR2 is FQNEAQ. CDR3 length equals 16 residues. V was clipped by 4 bases and J by 4 bases; unmatched bases: 10. CDR3 sequence (DNA): TGTGCCAGCAGCTCCCCCAGCGGGAGGGCTTTATACGAGCAGTACTTC. Amino acid sequence: CASSSPSGRALYEQYF.

V is TRBV5-1 and J is TRBJ2-1, with unresolved D. CDR1 and CDR2 (germline): SGHRS, YFSETQ. V shed 3 bases and J shed 5 bases, with 18 bases lying between them. This CDR3 region has 16 residues. The CDR3 reads CASSSGIGIGDNEQFF. The DNA for the CDR3 is TGCGCCAGCAGCTCCGGTATAGGTATTGGTGACAATGAGCAGTTCTTC.

This clonotype has only a few counts. The rearrangement uses TRBV10-3 and TRBJ1-6, with 7 bases aligning to TRBD1. Germline lookup yields CDR1 ENHRY and CDR2 SYGVKD. The CDR3 runs to 14 residues. J gave up 5 bases and V 4 bases, and 2 bases lay outside the gene matches. As DNA, the CDR3 is TGTGCCATCAGTGGTGACAGGGATAATTCACCCCTCCACTTT. Encoded protein: CAISGDRDNSPLHF.

The rearrangement links TRBV20-1 to TRBJ2-7, with D tentatively TRBD2 (6 bases). The length of the CDR3 is 13 residues. Germline loops: CDR1 DFQATT, CDR2 SNEGSKA (reference sequence). V was trimmed by 5 bases and J by 3 bases, leaving 14 bases between them. This CDR3 reads CSASERLGYEQYF. In DNA form, the CDR3 reads TGCAGTGCTTCTGAACGACTAGGCTACGAGCAGTACTTC.

The rearrangement links TRBV6-5 to TRBJ2-7; possibly TRBD1 or TRBD2 for D (6 bases each). The CDR3 totals 16 residues. Germline CDR1 is MNHEY and CDR2 is SVGAGI. The V end lost 5 bases, the J end lost 0 bases, and 17 bases lay between the germline ends. In DNA, the CDR3 is TGTGCCAGCAGTCGCGGGACACCTTCTAACTCCTACGAGCAGTACTTC. This sequence encodes CASSRGTPSNSYEQYF.

This clonotype was detected only once. The chain carries TRBV6-1 and TRBJ2-3; D possibly matches TRBD1 or TRBD2 (5 bases each). This CDR3 region has 15 residues. Looked up from germline, CDR1 is MNHNS and CDR2 is SASEGT. V was shortened by 7 bases and J by 2 bases, with 16 bases between the two germline ends. As DNA, the CDR3 is TGTGCCAGCAATAGGGACGGTGGAACCACAGATACGCAGTATTTT. Its protein product is CASNRDGGTTDTQYF.

Only a few counts were recorded for this clonotype. The CDR3 protein is CASSSTGGQGVPKNIQYF. CDR3 bases: TGTGCCAGCAGCAGCACAGGCGGACAGGGGGTCCCCAAAAACATTCAGTACTTC. V is TRBV7-9 and J is TRBJ2-4; 10 nucleotides line up with TRBD1. Germline V lookup: CDR1 SEHNR, CDR2 FQNEAQ (reference sequence). After removal of 5 bases from V and 2 bases from J, the junction contained 12 bases not matched to a gene. The CDR3 consists of 18 residues.

This clonotype has only a few counts. The V call is TRBV6-5, the J call TRBJ2-5; D gene uncertain. The germline V and J ends were trimmed by 0 bases and 5 bases, with 7 bases remaining between them. The CDR3 is made up of 13 amino acids. The germline gives CDR1 MNHEY, CDR2 SVGAGI. In DNA, the CDR3 is TGTGCCAGCAGTTACTCGCCCAGGGAGACCCAGTACTTC. This codes for CASSYSPRETQYF.